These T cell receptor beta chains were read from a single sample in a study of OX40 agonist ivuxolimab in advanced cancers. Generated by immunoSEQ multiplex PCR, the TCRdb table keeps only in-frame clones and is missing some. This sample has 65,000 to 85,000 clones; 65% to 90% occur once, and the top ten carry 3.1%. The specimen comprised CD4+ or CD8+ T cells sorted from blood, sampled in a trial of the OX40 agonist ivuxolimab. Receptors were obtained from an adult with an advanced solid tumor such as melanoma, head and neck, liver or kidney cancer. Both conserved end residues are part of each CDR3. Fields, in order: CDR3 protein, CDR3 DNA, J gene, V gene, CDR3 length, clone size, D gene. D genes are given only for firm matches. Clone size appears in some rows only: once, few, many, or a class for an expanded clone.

cdr3_aa: CASSFGWANSGNTIYF
cdr3_nt: TGTGCCAGCAGCTTTGGGTGGGCCAACTCTGGAAACACCATATATTTT
j_call: TRBJ1-3
v_call: TRBV5-6
cdr3_length: 16
clone_size: NA
d_call: NA

cdr3_aa: CASSSTANSPLHF
cdr3_nt: TGTGCCAGCAGCTCGACAGCTAATTCACCCCTCCACTTT
j_call: TRBJ1-6
v_call: TRBV5-6
cdr3_length: 13
clone_size: NA
d_call: NA

cdr3_aa: CASTSGAGNYGYTF
cdr3_nt: TGTGCCAGCACTTCAGGGGCCGGCAACTATGGCTACACCTTC
j_call: TRBJ1-2
v_call: TRBV6-5
cdr3_length: 14
clone_size: NA
d_call: NA

cdr3_aa: CASSVFSGTGYEQYF
cdr3_nt: TGTGCCAGCAGCGTCTTTTCCGGGACAGGTTACGAGCAGTACTTC
j_call: TRBJ2-7
v_call: TRBV9
cdr3_length: 15
clone_size: once
d_call: TRBD1

cdr3_aa: CASSFGSGRTGGEGYTF
cdr3_nt: TGTGCCAGCAGCTTCGGGTCAGGGAGAACCGGCGGGGAGGGCTACACCTTC
j_call: TRBJ1-2
v_call: TRBV5-5
cdr3_length: 17
clone_size: NA
d_call: NA

cdr3_aa: CASRRSQGHGYTF
cdr3_nt: TGTGCCAGCCGCCGAAGTCAGGGGCACGGCTACACCTTC
j_call: TRBJ1-2
v_call: TRBV6-5
cdr3_length: 13
clone_size: NA
d_call: NA

cdr3_aa: CASSTGQGGNSPLHF
cdr3_nt: TGCGCCAGCAGCACCGGGCAGGGAGGTAATTCACCCCTCCACTTT
j_call: TRBJ1-6
v_call: TRBV5-1
cdr3_length: 15
clone_size: NA
d_call: NA

cdr3_aa: CASASFRQETQYF
cdr3_nt: TGTGCCAGCGCTAGCTTTCGACAAGAGACCCAGTACTTC
j_call: TRBJ2-5
v_call: TRBV19
cdr3_length: 13
clone_size: NA
d_call: NA

cdr3_aa: CASSLLGPQGGNTEAFF
cdr3_nt: TGTGCCAGCAGCCTCCTTGGCCCACAGGGTGGAAACACTGAAGCTTTCTTT
j_call: TRBJ1-1
v_call: TRBV11-2
cdr3_length: 17
clone_size: NA
d_call: NA

cdr3_aa: CASSANNRNNYGYTF
cdr3_nt: TGTGCCAGCAGCGCCAATAATAGAAATAACTATGGCTACACCTTC
j_call: TRBJ1-2
v_call: TRBV9
cdr3_length: 15
clone_size: NA
d_call: NA

cdr3_aa: CASSKDGNTEAFF
cdr3_nt: TGTGCCAGCAGCAAAGACGGGAACACTGAAGCTTTCTTT
j_call: TRBJ1-1
v_call: TRBV7-9
cdr3_length: 13
clone_size: NA
d_call: NA

cdr3_aa: CASTPRGSGDSYEQYF
cdr3_nt: TGCGCCAGCACCCCGAGGGGGAGCGGGGACTCCTACGAGCAGTACTTC
j_call: TRBJ2-7
v_call: TRBV5-1
cdr3_length: 16
clone_size: NA
d_call: NA

cdr3_aa: CASSPGHPSYNEQFF
cdr3_nt: TGTGCCAGCAGTCCCGGACATCCTTCCTACAATGAGCAGTTCTTC
j_call: TRBJ2-1
v_call: TRBV6-1
cdr3_length: 15
clone_size: few
d_call: NA

cdr3_aa: CASSFGRDRVGLVQRGYTF
cdr3_nt: TGTGCCAGCAGCTTTGGACGGGACAGGGTGGGTTTAGTACAGCGGGGCTACACCTTC
j_call: TRBJ1-2
v_call: TRBV13
cdr3_length: 19
clone_size: NA
d_call: TRBD1

cdr3_aa: CASSPQMAASEQYF
cdr3_nt: TGTGCCAGCAGCCCCCAGATGGCAGCTTCCGAGCAGTACTTC
j_call: TRBJ2-7
v_call: TRBV7-2
cdr3_length: 14
clone_size: NA
d_call: NA

cdr3_aa: CAWSVGDNYNEQFF
cdr3_nt: TGTGCCTGGAGTGTCGGCGACAACTACAATGAGCAGTTCTTC
j_call: TRBJ2-1
v_call: TRBV30
cdr3_length: 14
clone_size: once
d_call: NA

cdr3_aa: CAISEGTGGETQYF
cdr3_nt: TGTGCCATCAGTGAGGGGACAGGGGGCGAGACCCAGTACTTC
j_call: TRBJ2-5
v_call: TRBV10-3
cdr3_length: 14
clone_size: NA
d_call: TRBD1